These 27 T cell receptor beta chains originate from one sample sequenced in a study of cytomegalovirus exposure and HLA in healthy donors. 60 Vbeta and 13 Jbeta primers were used in PCR. TCRdb's copy holds only in-frame clones and misses some; the assay was immunoSEQ multiplex PCR. The data show about 140,000 clones, with 60% to 80% seen just once and 11% held by the top ten. Sequencing was carried out using PBMCs. The receptors stem from a man in his late teens or twenties in good health and CMV-seropositive.

The gene calls are TRBV6-1 and TRBJ2-2; perhaps TRBD2 as D (6 bases). V lost 6 bases and J 3 bases, leaving 14 bases between the germline ends. CDR3 length: 15 amino acids. CDR1 and CDR2 from the germline V gene are MNHNS and SASEGT. DNA of the CDR3: TGTGCCAGCAGCCCCCGGGACTTATACACCGGGGAGCTGTTTTTT. Translating it yields CASSPRDLYTGELFF.

CDR3 sequence reads: CASSSPGLDTQYF. For the CDR3, the DNA is TGTGCCAGCAGTTCACCGGGACTCGATACGCAGTATTTT. V and J are TRBV28 and TRBJ2-3; possibly TRBD2 for D (6 bases). The CDR3 consists of 13 residues. The germline V gene has CDR1 MDHEN and CDR2 SYDVKM. Trimming cost V 4 bases and J 6 bases, with 11 bases left between them.

The chain combines TRBV28 with TRBJ2-5; 10 bases fit TRBD2. Per the germline V gene, CDR1 is MDHEN and CDR2 is SYDVKM. The CDR3 has 17 residues. J gave up 0 bases and V 7 bases, and 11 bases lay outside the gene matches. In DNA, the CDR3 is TGTGCCAGCACCATAGGGCTAGCGGGGGCCGACCAAGAGACCCAGTACTTC. It translates to CASTIGLAGADQETQYF.

The gene calls are TRBV15 and TRBJ1-1; possibly TRBD1 for D (5 bases). The CDR3 has 14 amino acids. V lost 0 bases and J 5 bases, leaving 10 bases between the germline ends. The germline V gene has CDR1 LNHNV and CDR2 YYDKDF (reference sequence). CDR3: CATSRDGGRTEAFF. For the CDR3, the DNA is TGTGCCACCAGCAGAGACGGGGGGAGGACTGAAGCTTTCTTT.

This clone has just one count. The rearrangement uses TRBV18 and TRBJ1-2; no clear D. The V gene lost 4 bases and the J gene lost 4 bases, with 13 bases spanning the gap. Germline CDR1 and CDR2: KGHSH and LQKENI. This CDR3 has 14 amino acids. CDR3 in DNA: TGTGCCAGCTCACAGACGGACTCATCCTATGGCTACACCTTC. It codes for CASSQTDSSYGYTF.

V usage is TRBV29-1 and J usage is TRBJ2-5; tentative D call: TRBD1 (5 bases). Looked up from germline, CDR1 is SQVTM and CDR2 is ANQGSEA. The V and J ends lost 5 bases and 5 bases respectively, with 15 bases between them. The CDR3 sequence is 13 residues long. In nucleotides, the CDR3 is TGCAGCGTTCGGCTCAGGGTTAAGGAGACCCAGTACTTC. Protein sequence: CSVRLRVKETQYF.

The rearrangement joins TRBV9 to TRBJ2-5; perhaps TRBD2 as D (6 bases). The germline CDR1 and CDR2 sequences are SGDLS and YYNGEE. With 4 bases removed from V and 4 bases from J, the gap between germline ends came to 11 bases. The CDR3 is 13 residues long. CDR3 in amino acids: CASSRGMGETQYF. DNA of the CDR3: TGTGCCAGCAGCCGGGGGATGGGAGAGACCCAGTACTTC.

The gene calls are TRBV7-9 and TRBJ2-3; 7 positions agree with TRBD2. This CDR3 contains 16 residues. V was pared by 5 bases and J by 2 bases, with 10 bases of the junction left unmatched. Germline V gives CDR1 SEHNR, CDR2 FQNEAQ (reference sequence). DNA for the CDR3: TGTGCCAGCAGCCACCGGGACTACCCGACCACAGATACGCAGTATTTT. Translation gives CASSHRDYPTTDTQYF. Full variable domain (missing parts from reference TRBV7-9 and TRBJ2-3): DTGVSQNPRHKITKRGQNVTFRCDPISEHNRLYWYRQTLGQGPEFLTYFQNEAQLEKSRLLSDRFSAERPKGSFSTLEIQRTEQGDSAMYLCASSHRDYPTTDTQYFGPGTRLTVL.

The J gene is TRBJ1-1, the V gene TRBV11-2, with D perhaps TRBD1 (6 bases). Germline V gene sequence: CDR1 SGHAT, CDR2 FQNNGV. The CDR3 extends over 13 amino acids. Trimming pared 6 bases from V and 2 bases from J, leaving 10 bases between. CDR3 DNA sequence: TGTGCCAGCAGGTGGACAGAAAACACTGAAGCTTTCTTT. Translated, it gives CASRWTENTEAFF.

The table lists this clone with a few counts. V gene TRBV6-1 combines with J gene TRBJ2-1; 9 nucleotides align to TRBD2. From germline, CDR1 is MNHNS and CDR2 SASEGT. The CDR3 sequence is 15 residues long. The V segment lost 4 bases and the J segment 0 bases; nucleotides outside the gene matches: 1. The CDR3 DNA is TGTGCCAGCAGTGGCGGGAGGGCCTCCTACAATGAGCAGTTCTTC. Encoded protein: CASSGGRASYNEQFF.

The chain links TRBV28 to TRBJ2-7; D ambiguous. The CDR3 is 14 residues long. CDR1 and CDR2 (germline): MDHEN, SYDVKM. Trimming removed 8 bases at V and 2 bases at J, with 16 bases between. The CDR3 DNA is TGTGCCAGCGTATTGCCAGGTTCGGCCTACGAGCAGTACTTC. Residues: CASVLPGSAYEQYF.

The rearrangement uses TRBV5-6 and TRBJ2-7, with 9 bases lining up with TRBD1. This CDR3 is built from 14 residues. The ends lost 2 bases at V and 5 bases at J; junction bases unmatched: 5. CDR1 is SGHDT and CDR2 is YYEEEE in the germline V gene. The chain's CDR3 is CASSFGQGLDEQYF. In DNA form, the CDR3 reads TGTGCCAGCAGCTTCGGACAGGGGTTGGACGAGCAGTACTTC.

The chain uses TRBV27 and TRBJ2-7; weak D call: TRBD2 (6 bases). The germline V gene has CDR1 MNHEY and CDR2 SMNVEV (reference sequence). The germline V and J ends were trimmed by 2 bases and 4 bases, with 12 bases remaining between them. The CDR3 is made up of 14 amino acids. Here the CDR3 reads CASSLIGGGYEQYF. CDR3 DNA sequence: TGTGCCAGCAGTTTAATCGGGGGAGGATACGAGCAGTACTTC.

This clone appeared a few times. The rearrangement links TRBV5-4 to TRBJ2-2; possibly TRBD1 for D (5 bases). This CDR3 spans 18 amino acids. Trimming removed 1 base at V and 2 bases at J, with 18 bases between. Germline V CDR1 and CDR2: SGHNT, YYREEE (reference sequence). CDR3 loop: CASSLYSRQGTNTGELFF. CDR3 sequence (DNA): TGTGCCAGCAGCTTGTATTCGCGGCAGGGCACAAACACCGGGGAGCTGTTTTTT.

This clone was counted between two and nine times. This chain links TRBV15 with TRBJ2-2; TRBD1 might be the D (7 bases). V lost 5 bases and J 4 bases, leaving 17 bases between the germline ends. Germline V gene lookup returns CDR1 LNHNV and CDR2 YYDKDF (reference sequence). The CDR3 is made up of 16 amino acids. CDR3 amino acids: CATSDYGGTATGELFF. For the CDR3, the DNA is TGTGCCACCAGCGACTATGGGGGGACAGCCACCGGGGAGCTGTTTTTT.

This CDR3 reads CASSSQGASGNTIYF. CDR3 sequence (DNA): TGTGCCAGCAGTTCCCAGGGTGCGTCTGGAAACACCATATATTTT. V usage is TRBV28 and J usage is TRBJ1-3, with TRBD1 as a possible D gene (5 bases). Germline CDR1 and CDR2: MDHEN and SYDVKM. There are 15 residues in the CDR3. Trimming shortened V by 4 bases and J by 1 base, and 11 bases separated the two germline ends.

V usage is TRBV4-1 and J usage is TRBJ1-1; D is perhaps TRBD1 (5 bases). The CDR3 covers 15 residues. V was cut by 0 bases and J by 3 bases, with 11 bases left in between. The V gene's germline CDR1 is MGHRA and CDR2 YSYEKL. CDR3 in DNA: TGCGCCAGCAGCCAAGAACTCCGGGGGGACACTGAAGCTTTCTTT. It yields the protein CASSQELRGDTEAFF.

The chain has TRBV10-3 and TRBJ1-5, with D perhaps matching TRBD1 (6 bases). The germline V and J ends were trimmed by 2 bases and 3 bases, with 14 bases remaining between them. The CDR3 covers 16 residues. The germline V gene encodes CDR1 ENHRY and CDR2 SYGVKD. The CDR3 is CAISEQLGAHNQPQHF. In nucleotides, the CDR3 is TGTGCCATCAGTGAGCAATTGGGGGCCCACAATCAGCCCCAGCATTTT.

This clone was detected only a few times. The chain is built from TRBV11-2 and TRBJ2-1; 9 bases align to TRBD1. Trimming cost V 5 bases and J 7 bases; bases outside gene matches: 3. The CDR3 consists of 13 residues. CDR1 and CDR2 from the germline V gene are SGHAT and FQNNGV. DNA for the CDR3: TGTGCCAGCAGCGGACAGGGGAGGAATGAGCAGTTCTTC. Protein sequence: CASSGQGRNEQFF.

Of note for this clone: Other DNA sequences in this sample translate to the same CDR3. The V and J genes are TRBV28 and TRBJ2-5, with 7 bases lining up with TRBD1. CDR3 length equals 14 residues. Trimming at V came to 6 bases and at J to 1 base, leaving 5 bases not matched to a gene. CDR1 is MDHEN and CDR2 is SYDVKM in the germline V gene. This CDR3 reads CASSKGQLQETQYF. The CDR3 DNA follows: TGTGCCAGCAGCAAGGGACAGCTCCAAGAGACCCAGTACTTC.

The CDR3 sequence is CASSSRTSGSSGEQFF. CDR3 coding DNA: TGTGCCAGCTCATCACGAACTAGCGGGAGTTCAGGTGAGCAGTTCTTC. This chain joins TRBV18 and TRBJ2-1; 11 nucleotides match TRBD2. The germline V gene has CDR1 KGHSH and CDR2 LQKENI. This CDR3 contains 16 residues. V shed 5 bases and J 9 bases; nucleotides not matched to a gene: 12.

This chain joins TRBV27 and TRBJ2-2; 8 bases match TRBD1. Germline V CDR1 and CDR2: MNHEY, SMNVEV (reference sequence). With 2 bases clipped from V and 7 bases from J, the junction kept 9 bases outside the gene matches. This CDR3 spans 16 amino acids. The DNA of the CDR3 is TGTGCCAGCAGTTTACGTCCCAGGGGGCAAGGCGGGGAGCTGTTTTTT. As protein: CASSLRPRGQGGELFF.

The table lists this clone with a few counts. In nucleotides, the CDR3 is TGCGCCAGCAGTGGTGCGGGAGATGAGACCCAGTACTTC. Protein: CASSGAGDETQYF. V and J are TRBV5-1 and TRBJ2-5; TRBD2 aligns across 7 bases. The CDR3 extends over 13 amino acids. Germline V lookup: CDR1 SGHRS, CDR2 YFSETQ. The trim removed 5 bases at V and 5 bases at J, leaving 6 bases unmatched.

The chain couples TRBV6-6 to TRBJ2-7; 8 bases line up with TRBD1. The CDR3 sequence is 13 residues long. Germline V gene lookup returns CDR1 MNHNY and CDR2 SVGAGI (reference sequence). Germline trimming cut 10 bases from V and 0 bases from J; bases unmatched to any gene: 5. Here the CDR3 reads CATSGGASYEQYF. CDR3 nucleotides: TGTGCCACTTCAGGGGGCGCCTCCTACGAGCAGTACTTC.

This chain uses TRBV5-4 with TRBJ1-1; D is ambiguous. The V end lost 2 bases, the J end lost 5 bases, and 10 bases lay between the germline ends. This CDR3 spans 13 amino acids. From germline, CDR1 is SGHNT and CDR2 YYREEE (reference sequence). Here the CDR3 reads CASSLELVTEAFF. CDR3 bases: TGTGCCAGCAGCTTAGAGTTGGTGACTGAAGCTTTCTTT.

The rearrangement joins TRBV27 to TRBJ2-7, with 10 nucleotides matching TRBD2. The V segment lost 8 bases and the J segment 4 bases; nucleotides outside the gene matches: 8. The V gene's germline CDR1 is MNHEY and CDR2 SMNVEV (reference sequence). The CDR3 loop spans 14 amino acids. This CDR3 reads CASGLSGRVYEQYF. In DNA form, the CDR3 reads TGTGCCAGCGGATTAAGCGGGAGGGTGTACGAGCAGTACTTC.

This clone occurred a few times. The V and J genes are TRBV27 and TRBJ2-1; TRBD2 agrees at 8 bases. The CDR3 has 15 residues. V gave up 4 bases and J gave up 6 bases; unmatched junction bases: 8. Germline-derived CDR1 and CDR2 are MNHEY and SMNVEV (reference sequence). The CDR3 DNA sequence: TGTGCCAGCAGTTCGACTAGCGTAACCCCCAATGAGCAGTTCTTC. It codes for CASSSTSVTPNEQFF.